Listed below are T cell receptor beta chains from one sample, sequenced in a study of blood T cell repertoires in COVID-19. Assay used: immunoSEQ multiplex PCR; TCRdb lists only in-frame clones, some missing. This sample yields roughly 150,000 clones, of which 80% to 85% are seen a single time; more than 4.5% belongs to the top ten. The sample taken for sequencing was PBMCs or T cells enriched from blood (not recorded which). The receptor source for this set is a man aged 65 to 85 who had been exposed to COVID-19. Each CDR3 is given with its conserved first and last residue. The D gene is left open where the match is weak. Clone size appears in some rows only: once, few, many, or a class for an expanded clone.

j_gene | v_gene | abundance | d_gene | CDR3aa | CDR3nt
TRBJ1-3 | TRBV5-5 | NA | NA | CASSFSALDYSGNTIYF | TGTGCCAGCAGTTTTTCCGCGTTGGACTACTCTGGAAACACCATATATTTT
TRBJ1-4 | TRBV12-3/TRBV12-4 | once | TRBD1 | CASSDRGYEKLFF | TGTGCCAGCAGTGACAGGGGATATGAAAAACTGTTTTTT
TRBJ2-2 | TRBV6-4 | NA | TRBD2 | CASSASGVTGELFF | TGTGCCAGCAGTGCTAGCGGGGTGACCGGGGAGCTGTTTTTT
TRBJ1-3 | TRBV6-5 | once | NA | CASRGGGPGNTIYF | TGTGCCAGCAGGGGGGGTGGCCCTGGAAACACCATATATTTT
TRBJ2-5 | TRBV9 | NA | TRBD2 | CASSARGEEGTQYF | TGTGCCAGCAGCGCCCGGGGGGAGGAGGGGACCCAGTACTTC
TRBJ2-6 | TRBV6-2/TRBV6-3 | NA | NA | CASSGFDRTGANVLTF | TGTGCCAGCAGTGGATTCGACAGGACTGGGGCCAACGTCCTGACTTTC
TRBJ2-7 | TRBV4-1 | NA | NA | CASSQVVGHVSEQYF | TGCGCCAGCAGCCAAGTGGTGGGCCACGTTAGCGAGCAGTACTTC
TRBJ1-5 | TRBV19 | NA | NA | CASSIRGRVQPQHF | TGTGCCAGTAGTATTAGAGGCAGGGTGCAGCCCCAGCATTTT
TRBJ1-5 | TRBV6-5 | NA | NA | CASGALSNQPQHF | TGTGCCAGCGGGGCGTTGAGCAATCAGCCCCAGCATTTT
TRBJ1-2 | TRBV6-2/TRBV6-3 | NA | TRBD1 | CASSAPAGQGALGYTF | TGTGCCAGCAGTGCACCCGCCGGACAGGGGGCGTTGGGCTACACCTTC
TRBJ1-5 | TRBV21-1 | NA | NA | CASSPRRGGNQPQHF | TGTGCCAGCAGCCCCAGGCGGGGGGGCAATCAGCCCCAGCATTTT
TRBJ1-2 | TRBV6-5 | NA | TRBD1 | CASRHDRGRGYTF | TGTGCCAGCAGACACGACAGGGGGCGAGGCTACACCTTC
TRBJ1-5 | TRBV19 | once | TRBD1 | CASSTSGGSHQPQHF | TGTGCCAGTAGTACATCAGGGGGCAGTCATCAGCCCCAGCATTTT
TRBJ1-1 | TRBV7-6 | NA | NA | CASSQEKNTEAFF | TGTGCCAGCAGCCAGGAAAAGAACACTGAAGCTTTCTTT
TRBJ2-3 | TRBV3-1/TRBV3-2 | NA | TRBD2 | CASSQWFGSSGIISTDTQYF | TGTGCCAGCAGCCAATGGTTTGGGTCTAGCGGGATCATAAGCACAGATACGCAGTATTTT
TRBJ1-4 | TRBV25-1 | NA | TRBD1 | CASSDPDRDEKLFF | TGTGCCAGCAGTGATCCGGACAGGGATGAAAAACTGTTTTTT
TRBJ2-7 | TRBV5-4 | NA | TRBD1 | CASSGTPGQVYEQYF | TGTGCCAGCAGCGGGACTCCGGGACAGGTCTACGAGCAGTACTTC
TRBJ2-5 | TRBV28 | NA | NA | CASSFPFHAYQETQYF | TGTGCCAGCAGTTTCCCTTTCCATGCGTACCAAGAGACCCAGTACTTC
TRBJ2-5 | TRBV19 | NA | NA | CASSITVYQETQYF | TGTGCCAGTAGTATTACGGTTTACCAAGAGACCCAGTACTTC
TRBJ1-6 | TRBV7-8 | NA | NA | CASSNRSSYNSPLHF | TGTGCCAGCAGCAACAGGAGCTCCTATAATTCACCCCTCCACTTT
TRBJ1-2 | TRBV6-2/TRBV6-3 | NA | NA | CASSYDGGGDRRSFYGYTF | TGTGCCAGCAGTTACGATGGGGGCGGTGATAGAAGGTCCTTCTATGGCTACACCTTC
TRBJ1-3 | TRBV4-2 | NA | NA | CASSQASSRNTIYF | TGTGCCAGCAGCCAAGCGTCCTCTCGAAACACCATATATTTT
TRBJ2-3 | TRBV18 | NA | TRBD1 | CASSPGTGGQDTQYF | TGTGCCAGCTCACCCGGGACAGGGGGGCAAGATACGCAGTATTTT
TRBJ1-6 | TRBV2 | NA | NA | CAGMGGLSSPLHF | TGTGCCGGAATGGGGGGGCTCAGTTCACCCCTCCACTTT
TRBJ1-2 | TRBV12-3/TRBV12-4 | NA | TRBD1 | CASRPTGTYGYTF | TGTGCCAGCAGGCCGACAGGGACCTATGGCTACACCTTC
TRBJ2-3 | TRBV6-2/TRBV6-3 | once | NA | CASSYGGGGPGDTQYF | TGTGCCAGCAGTTACGGAGGTGGCGGGCCGGGAGATACGCAGTATTTT
TRBJ1-1 | TRBV28 | once | NA | CASSRTDSNTEAFF | TGTGCCAGCAGTCGGACAGATTCGAACACTGAAGCTTTCTTT
TRBJ2-1 | TRBV6-2/TRBV6-3 | NA | NA | CASSLTGHLGGEQFF | TGTGCCAGCAGCTTGACAGGGCACTTGGGGGGTGAGCAGTTCTTC
TRBJ2-7 | TRBV4-3 | few | TRBD2 | CASSQDGGGRGYEQYF | TGCGCCAGCAGCCAAGATGGGGGCGGGAGGGGGTACGAGCAGTACTTC
TRBJ2-3 | TRBV3-1/TRBV3-2 | NA | NA | CASSQRLESFTDTQYF | TGTGCCAGCAGCCAGAGACTAGAATCATTCACAGATACGCAGTATTTT
TRBJ2-7 | TRBV28 | NA | NA | CATLGTVASEQYF | TGTGCCACCCTCGGGACTGTGGCCTCCGAGCAGTACTTC
TRBJ1-6 | TRBV7-8 | once | TRBD1 | CASSQKTGGNFNSPLHF | TGTGCCAGCAGCCAGAAGACAGGGGGGAATTTTAATTCACCCCTCCACTTT
TRBJ1-1 | TRBV5-6 | NA | TRBD1 | CASRETGAVVNTEAFF | TGTGCCAGCAGGGAGACAGGGGCGGTTGTGAACACTGAAGCTTTCTTT
TRBJ2-2 | TRBV5-6 | few | TRBD1 | CASSGGQGNTGELFF | TGTGCCAGCAGCGGGGGACAGGGGAACACCGGGGAGCTGTTTTTT
TRBJ2-1 | TRBV5-1 | NA | NA | CASSGQRDEQFF | TGCGCCAGCAGCGGCCAGAGGGATGAGCAGTTCTTC
TRBJ2-1 | TRBV7-2 | NA | TRBD2 | CASSSPGLAGGVKDEQFF | TGTGCCAGCAGCTCACCGGGACTAGCGGGAGGGGTAAAGGATGAGCAGTTCTTC
TRBJ2-2 | TRBV6-5 | NA | TRBD1 | CASSRDRVKAGELFF | TGTGCCAGCAGCAGGGACAGGGTAAAGGCCGGGGAGCTGTTTTTT
TRBJ2-7 | TRBV4-3 | NA | NA | CASSLERQVTYEQYF | TGCGCCAGCAGCCTCGAGAGACAGGTCACCTACGAGCAGTACTTC
TRBJ1-2 | TRBV5-6 | NA | TRBD1 | CASSSGGDGGYTF | TGTGCCAGCAGCTCAGGGGGCGATGGAGGCTACACCTTC
TRBJ2-6 | TRBV3-1/TRBV3-2 | NA | NA | CASSQDSVHVSGANVLTF | TGTGCCAGCAGCCAAGATTCGGTCCACGTCTCTGGGGCCAACGTCCTGACTTTC
TRBJ2-1 | TRBV10-3 | NA | NA | CAIEGSYNEQFF | TGTGCCATCGAGGGCTCCTACAATGAGCAGTTCTTC
TRBJ1-4 | TRBV5-5 | NA | NA | CASSLGQEEKLFF | TGTGCCAGCAGCTTGGGACAGGAAGAAAAACTGTTTTTT
TRBJ2-7 | TRBV7-9 | few | NA | CASSLSGYEQYF | TGTGCCAGCAGCTTGTCCGGCTACGAGCAGTACTTC
TRBJ1-1 | TRBV5-1 | once | TRBD1 | CASRHGDRNTEAFF | TGCGCCAGCAGACACGGGGACAGGAACACTGAAGCTTTCTTT
TRBJ2-7 | TRBV5-1 | NA | TRBD2 | CASSLAAGEFYEQYF | TGCGCCAGCAGCTTGGCAGCGGGAGAATTCTACGAGCAGTACTTC
TRBJ1-1 | TRBV11-2 | NA | NA | CASSLATNTEAFF | TGTGCCAGCAGCTTAGCTACGAACACTGAAGCTTTCTTT
TRBJ2-3 | TRBV28 | NA | NA | CASSPPFDTQYF | TGTGCCAGCAGTCCTCCGTTTGATACGCAGTATTTT
TRBJ1-2 | TRBV6-2/TRBV6-3 | few | NA | CASSYSLSNGYTF | TGTGCCAGCAGTTACTCCCTATCGAATGGCTACACCTTC
TRBJ1-5 | TRBV2 | NA | NA | CASNSGNQPQHF | TGTGCCAGCAATTCGGGAAATCAGCCCCAGCATTTT
TRBJ2-7 | TRBV12-5 | NA | NA | CASGLVSSEQYF | TGTGCTAGTGGTTTGGTGTCTAGTGAGCAGTACTTC
TRBJ1-2 | TRBV6-5 | NA | NA | CASSYGTGTSGYTF | TGTGCCAGCAGTTACGGAACAGGCACCAGTGGCTACACCTTC
TRBJ1-3 | TRBV7-2 | NA | NA | CASSSFGQLGNTIYF | TGTGCCAGCAGCTCCTTCGGACAGCTAGGAAACACCATATATTTT
TRBJ2-2 | TRBV9 | NA | TRBD2 | CASSVRLAGVGELFF | TGTGCCAGCAGCGTCCGACTAGCGGGAGTCGGGGAGCTGTTTTTT